A single sample gave rise to the 31 T cell receptor beta chains below, sequenced in a study of blood T cells in healthy people across ages. Primers used in a second PCR of roughly 7 to 12 cycles were a sample-barcoded 5' primer and a J-beta primer mix. TCRdb re-called the 5' RACE reads through MiXCR, storing one row per CDR3 protein. In the table there are some 670,000 distinct CDR3 sequences, 52% of which are singletons. Material for sequencing was blood. Receptors were obtained from a woman aged 80 or over in good health.

The gene calls are TRBV6-5 and TRBJ2-1, with D possibly matching TRBD2 (6 bases). V was trimmed by 7 bases and J by 0 bases, leaving 10 bases between them. Germline CDR1 is MNHEY and CDR2 is SVGAGI. CDR3 length: 14 residues. The CDR3 DNA reads as TGTGCCAGCACGGACGGGAGCTCCTACAATGAGCAGTTCTTC. Translating gives CASTDGSSYNEQFF.

The V and J genes are TRBV29-1 and TRBJ1-1; TRBD1 matches 9 bases. V dropped 6 bases and J dropped 5; count of bases not matched to a gene: 7. Looked up from germline, CDR1 is SQVTM and CDR2 is ANQGSEA. The CDR3 runs 13 residues. The CDR3 loop is CSVTPTGGTEAFF. The CDR3 nucleotides are TGCAGCGTGACCCCGACAGGGGGAACTGAAGCTTTCTTT.

Comments on this clonotype: A much larger clonotype is one base distant, so this may be a read error. The rearrangement joins TRBV4-1 to TRBJ2-5; no clear D gene. The tail of the sequence fits TRBJ2-1 better, so the J call may be wrong. Germline CDR1 is MGHRA and CDR2 is YSYEKL. The CDR3 extends over 13 amino acids. The CDR3 spells CASSHEYQETQFF. The CDR3 DNA reads TGCGCCAGCAGCCACGAGTACCAAGAGACCCAGTTCTTC.

A single count supports this clonotype. The chain links TRBV4-1 to TRBJ2-2; no clear D gene. The CDR3 runs to 13 residues. The V end was cut by 5 bases, the J end by 7 bases, with 11 bases between. Germline V gene sequence: CDR1 MGHRA, CDR2 YSYEKL. The CDR3 DNA sequence: TGCGCCAGCAGCTGGCGATCGAGCGGGGAGCTGTTTTTT. Amino acid sequence: CASSWRSSGELFF.

About this clonotype: A much larger clone differs from this one at a single base, so this may be a read error. The chain carries TRBV5-5 and TRBJ2-5; D possibly corresponds to TRBD1 (6 bases). This CDR3 contains 17 residues. V gave up 4 bases and J gave up 0 bases, with 19 bases separating them. Germline-derived CDR1 and CDR2 are SGHKS and YYEKEE (reference sequence). The CDR3 coding sequence is TGTGCCAGCAGCATCGAACCGCAGGGGCTCCACCAAGAGACCCAGTACTTC. Translated, it gives CASSIEPQGLHQETQYF.

In its sample, this clonotype was seen a few times. Possible read error: a much larger clone is one base away. The rearrangement uses TRBV7-3 and TRBJ2-1; 10 bases match TRBD2. Germline CDR1 SGHTA, CDR2 FQGTGA. The V gene end was trimmed by 5 bases and the J gene end by 4 bases; junction bases not matched to a gene: 2. This CDR3 contains 14 residues. The CDR3 DNA reads TGTGCCAGCAGCGTACTAGCGGGGTACAATGAGCAGTTCTTC. Protein: CASSVLAGYNEQFF.

The chain employs TRBV5-5 and TRBJ2-1; D might be TRBD1 (6 bases). The J call may be faulty, since TRBJ2-7 better matches the DNA end. Looked up from germline, CDR1 is SGHKS and CDR2 is YYEKEE (reference sequence). This CDR3 region has 12 residues. The CDR3 region has the DNA TGTGCCAGCAGGGCCAGGGGCAACGAGCAGTACTTC. It encodes CASRARGNEQYF.

This clonotype appeared many times. The chain is built from TRBV6-6 and TRBJ1-4, with 10 nucleotides matching TRBD1. V lost 8 bases and J lost 7; bases outside the gene matches: 4. Germline lookup yields CDR1 MNHNY and CDR2 SVGAGI (reference sequence). The CDR3 has 13 residues. The CDR3 protein is CASCRDRGEKLFF. The CDR3 DNA sequence: TGTGCCAGCTGCCGGGACAGGGGTGAAAAACTGTTTTTT.

The V gene is TRBV20-1, the J gene TRBJ2-2; D assignment may be TRBD1 or TRBD2 (6 bases each). V lost 0 bases to trimming and J lost 1 base, with 15 bases between them. The CDR3 extends over 17 amino acids. CDR1 is DFQATT, CDR2 SNEGSKA, per germline (reference sequence). CDR3 DNA sequence: TGCAGTGCTAGAGATTCCCGTGGGGGGCAGAACACCGGGGAGCTGTTTTTT. It specifies CSARDSRGGQNTGELFF.

The J gene is TRBJ1-1, the V gene TRBV5-1; D possibly corresponds to TRBD1 (5 bases). This CDR3 spans 15 amino acids. Trimming removed 2 bases from V and 0 bases from J, with 11 bases in between. CDR1 is SGHRS, CDR2 YFSETQ, per germline. CDR3 sequence reads: CASSFTTDMNTEAFF. The CDR3 DNA follows: TGCGCCAGCAGCTTTACGACAGATATGAACACTGAAGCTTTCTTT.

This clonotype was observed a few times. The chain links TRBV18 to TRBJ2-1, with 15 bases fitting TRBD2. The CDR3 sequence is 15 residues long. Losses at the gene ends were 6 bases for V and 7 bases for J; bases not matched to a gene: 4. The V gene's germline CDR1 is KGHSH and CDR2 LQKENI. This chain's CDR3 is CASSAGTSGRNEQFF. In DNA form, the CDR3 reads TGTGCCAGCTCGGCCGGGACTAGCGGGAGGAATGAGCAGTTCTTC.

This clonotype appeared once. A read error is possible here, since a much larger clone lies one base away. J is TRBJ2-1 and V is TRBV7-9, with D possibly being TRBD1 (6 bases). There are 14 residues in the CDR3. Looked up from germline, CDR1 is SEHNR and CDR2 is FQNEAQ (reference sequence). V lost 4 bases and J lost 5, with 12 bases in between. Here the CDR3 reads CASSCPGANNEQFF. CDR3 bases: TGTGCCAGCAGCTGTCCAGGGGCTAACAATGAGCAGTTCTTC.

The rearrangement links TRBV5-5 to TRBJ2-3; tentatively, D is TRBD2 (6 bases). The CDR3 covers 21 residues. CDR1 and CDR2 (germline): SGHKS, YYEKEE (reference sequence). Trimming took off 3 bases at V and 0 bases at J, with 29 bases between the two ends. The CDR3 region is CASSSGAGYRTWHTSTDTQYF. The CDR3 region has the DNA TGTGCCAGCAGCTCTGGGGCGGGGTACCGAACTTGGCACACTAGCACAGATACGCAGTATTTT. The full variable domain, in which reference TRBV5-5 and TRBJ2-3 provide the parts outside the CDR3, is DAGVTQSPTHLIKTRGQQVTLRCSPISGHKSVSWYQQVLGQGPQFIFQYYEKEERGRGNFPDRFSARQFPNYSSELNVNALLLGDSALYLCASSSGAGYRTWHTSTDTQYFGPGTRLTVL.

Comment on this clonotype: Given a much more abundant clone one base away, this may be a read error. The rearrangement links TRBV20-1 to TRBJ2-3, with D perhaps matching TRBD1 or TRBD2 (5 bases each). V lost 1 base and J lost 6, with 14 bases in between. The germline V gene has CDR1 DFQATT and CDR2 SNEGSKA (reference sequence). The CDR3 totals 14 residues. The DNA for the CDR3 is TGCAGTGCTAGAGTTCCCGGGGCTGGGGATACGCAGTATTTT. It codes for CSARVPGAGDTQYF.

V gene TRBV27 combines with J gene TRBJ1-5; D unresolved. Germline V gene sequence: CDR1 MNHEY, CDR2 SMNVEV (reference sequence). With 0 bases removed from V and 10 bases from J, the gap between germline ends came to 16 bases. This CDR3 has 15 residues. In DNA form, the CDR3 reads TGTGCCAGCAGTTTATCGGACCGAGCCAGATCACCCCAGCATTTT. Encoded protein: CASSLSDRARSPQHF.

The genes are TRBV27 and TRBJ2-6; D is ambiguous. V was pared by 3 bases and J by 0 bases, with 18 bases between. Germline values: CDR1 MNHEY, CDR2 SMNVEV (reference sequence). The CDR3 consists of 19 residues. CDR3 sequence: CASSFLRSYIVSGANVLTF. DNA for the CDR3: TGTGCCAGCAGTTTCCTCCGGTCGTATATTGTCTCTGGGGCCAACGTCCTGACTTTC.

This chain joins TRBV5-1 and TRBJ2-5, with D unresolved. The end of the DNA fits TRBJ2-7 better, so the J call may be wrong. Germline CDR1 and CDR2: SGHRS and YFSETQ. CDR3 length equals 14 residues. The CDR3 DNA sequence: TGCGCCAGCAGCTTGTCGTATTTGACCTACGAGCAGTACTTC. It yields the protein CASSLSYLTYEQYF.

This clonotype was picked up many times. The chain is built from TRBV7-9 and TRBJ1-6; D not certain. This CDR3 region has 15 residues. With 7 bases removed from V and 0 bases from J, the gap between germline ends came to 10 bases. The germline gives CDR1 SEHNR, CDR2 FQNEAQ (reference sequence). CDR3 nucleotide sequence: TGTGCCAGCACCCTAGGGAGCTCCTATAATTCACCCCTCCACTTT. This gives the protein CASTLGSSYNSPLHF.

This clonotype has only a few counts. CDR3 in amino acids: CSARPPVSNQPQHF. CDR3 DNA sequence: TGCAGTGCTAGACCCCCAGTTAGCAATCAGCCCCAGCATTTT. The chain employs TRBV20-1 and TRBJ1-5; no reliable D call. The CDR3 contains 14 residues. Germline CDR1 and CDR2: DFQATT and SNEGSKA (reference sequence). V lost 2 bases, J lost 0 bases, and 8 bases lay in between.

J is TRBJ2-1 and V is TRBV10-3, with D tentatively TRBD1 (6 bases). This CDR3 comprises 15 residues. V lost 6 bases and J lost 3, with 15 bases in between. Germline values: CDR1 ENHRY, CDR2 SYGVKD. CDR3: CAISEDRLIYNEQFF. The CDR3 nucleotides are TGTGCCATCAGCGAGGACAGACTTATCTACAATGAGCAGTTCTTC.

The chain couples TRBV6-2 or TRBV6-3 to TRBJ1-1; TRBD1 matches 7 bases. V trimming: 7 bases; J trimming: 4 bases; junction bases outside the gene matches: 15. Germline CDR1 MNHEY, CDR2 SVGEGT. This CDR3 contains 16 residues. In nucleotides, the CDR3 is TGTGCCAGCAACACGGAGGGGGCGATTGGAGGCACTGAAGCTTTCTTT. It encodes CASNTEGAIGGTEAFF.

This clonotype was seen ten or more times. V and J are TRBV3-1 and TRBJ2-4; D is unclear. Looked up from germline, CDR1 is LGHDT and CDR2 is YNNKEL (reference sequence). The V and J ends lost 1 base and 9 bases respectively, with 4 bases between them. This CDR3 is 11 amino acids long. The CDR3 loop reads CASSQGSIQYF. The CDR3 DNA is TGTGCCAGCAGCCAAGGATCCATTCAGTACTTC.

This chain connects TRBV12-3 or TRBV12-4 to TRBJ2-3; a weak D match, TRBD2 (5 bases). The CDR3 has 14 amino acids. V lost 5 bases and J 5 bases, leaving 14 bases between the germline ends. The CDR3, as DNA: TGTGCCAGCAGTCCCCCCGGACTTCGAGATACGCAGTATTTT. As protein: CASSPPGLRDTQYF.

This chain joins TRBV20-1 and TRBJ1-6; D uncertain. The CDR3 is made up of 15 amino acids. The germline V and J ends were trimmed by 6 bases and 7 bases, with 19 bases remaining between them. CDR1 is DFQATT, CDR2 SNEGSKA, per germline (reference sequence). This chain's CDR3 is CSAPTGETTNSPLHF. In DNA, the CDR3 is TGCAGTGCCCCTACGGGTGAGACCACCAATTCACCCCTCCACTTT.

Points on this clonotype: One base away lies a much larger clone, so this may be a sequencing read error. The chain couples TRBV3-1 to TRBJ2-3; TRBD2 matches at 9 bases. The CDR3 runs to 16 residues. Germline loops: CDR1 LGHDT, CDR2 YNNKEL (reference sequence). The CDR3 nucleotides read TGTGCCAGCAGCCCTAGGACTAGCGTGCACACAGATACGCGGTATTTT. Translating gives CASSPRTSVHTDTRYF.

This clonotype has only a few counts. DNA of the CDR3: TGTGCCAGCAGCCAAGATTGGGCAGATTACGAGCAGTACTTC. This sequence encodes CASSQDWADYEQYF. The rearrangement joins TRBV4-2 to TRBJ2-4; D unclear. The last part of the DNA fits TRBJ2-7 better; the J call may be wrong. The CDR3 totals 14 residues. From germline, CDR1 is LGHNA and CDR2 YNFKEQ.

This clonotype was picked up a small number of times. The chain carries TRBV5-1 and TRBJ1-1, with D possibly being TRBD1 (6 bases). The CDR3 has 14 amino acids. The V gene's germline CDR1 is SGHRS and CDR2 YFSETQ. With 5 bases removed from V and 4 bases from J, the gap between germline ends came to 15 bases. CDR3 in amino acids: CASSQARGGTEAFF. The CDR3 DNA reads as TGCGCCAGCAGTCAAGCCAGGGGTGGCACTGAAGCTTTCTTT.

Remarks on this clonotype: A read error may be the cause here, since a much bigger clone is one base away. This sequence joins TRBV5-1 and TRBJ2-3, with D unresolved. CDR1 SGHRS and CDR2 YFSETQ come from the germline V gene. The CDR3 spans 12 residues. The CDR3 DNA sequence: TGCACCAGCAGCTTGATCCCAGATACGCAGTATTTT. It is translated as CTSSLIPDTQYF.

The chain joins TRBV10-3 to TRBJ1-1; 11 positions match TRBD1. The CDR3 runs to 14 residues. V was pared by 6 bases and J by 4 bases, with 4 bases of the junction left unmatched. Germline CDR1 ENHRY, CDR2 SYGVKD. The CDR3 DNA reads as TGTGCCATCAGGGACAGGGGGCCGAGCACTGAAGCTTTCTTT. Translation: CAIRDRGPSTEAFF.

This chain connects TRBV29-1 to TRBJ1-5; D possibly corresponds to TRBD1 (5 bases). In germline, CDR1 is SQVTM, CDR2 ANQGSEA. The CDR3 length is 12 residues. Deletions cut 4 bases from V and 5 bases from J, with 9 bases between. Here the CDR3 reads CSVGDSHQPQHF. Written as DNA, the CDR3 is TGCAGCGTTGGGGACTCACATCAGCCCCAGCATTTT. Complete variable domain (other parts from reference TRBV29-1 and TRBJ1-5): SAVISQKPSRDICQRGTSLTIQCQVDSQVTMMFWYRQQPGQSLTLIATANQGSEATYESGFVIDKFPISRPNLTFSTLTVSNMSPEDSSIYLCSVGDSHQPQHFGDGTRLSIL.

This sequence joins TRBV18 and TRBJ1-4; 7 positions match TRBD1. The CDR3 spans 18 residues. V dropped 2 bases and J dropped 1; count of bases not matched to a gene: 10. Germline lookup yields CDR1 KGHSH and CDR2 LQKENI. The CDR3 loop is CASSPTQGERLTNEKLFF. The CDR3 nucleotides read TGTGCCAGCTCACCAACCCAGGGGGAGCGGCTAACTAATGAAAAACTGTTTTTT.